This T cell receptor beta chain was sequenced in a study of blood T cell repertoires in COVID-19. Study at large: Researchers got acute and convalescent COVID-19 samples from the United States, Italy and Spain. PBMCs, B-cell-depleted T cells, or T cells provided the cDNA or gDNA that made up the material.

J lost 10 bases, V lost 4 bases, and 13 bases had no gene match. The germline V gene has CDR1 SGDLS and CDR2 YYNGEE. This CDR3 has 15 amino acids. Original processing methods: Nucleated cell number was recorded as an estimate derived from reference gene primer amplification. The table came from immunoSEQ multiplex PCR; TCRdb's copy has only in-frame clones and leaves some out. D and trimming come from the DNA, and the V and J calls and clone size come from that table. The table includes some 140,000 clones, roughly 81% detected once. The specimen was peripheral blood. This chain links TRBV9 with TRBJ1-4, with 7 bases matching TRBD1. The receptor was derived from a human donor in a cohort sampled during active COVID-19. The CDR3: CASSMYSRTGAKLFF. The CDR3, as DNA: TGTGCCAGCAGCATGTACAGCCGTACAGGGGCAAAACTGTTTTTT.